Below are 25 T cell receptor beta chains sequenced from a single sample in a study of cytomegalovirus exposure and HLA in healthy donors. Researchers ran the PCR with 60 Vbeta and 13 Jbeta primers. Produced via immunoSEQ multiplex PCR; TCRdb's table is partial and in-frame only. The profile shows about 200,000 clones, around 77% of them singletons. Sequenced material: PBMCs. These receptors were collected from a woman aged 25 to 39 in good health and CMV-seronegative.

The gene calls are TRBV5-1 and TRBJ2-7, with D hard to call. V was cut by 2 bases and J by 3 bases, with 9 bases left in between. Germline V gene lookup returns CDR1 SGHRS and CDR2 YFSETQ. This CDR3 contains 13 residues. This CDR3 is CASSFETNYEQYF. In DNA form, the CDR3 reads TGCGCCAGCAGCTTCGAGACAAACTACGAGCAGTACTTC.

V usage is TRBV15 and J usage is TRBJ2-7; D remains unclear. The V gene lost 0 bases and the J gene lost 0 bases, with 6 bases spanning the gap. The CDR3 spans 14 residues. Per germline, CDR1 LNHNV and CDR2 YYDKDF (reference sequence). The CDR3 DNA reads TGTGCCACCAGCAGAGACAGGATCTCCTACGAGCAGTACTTC. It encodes CATSRDRISYEQYF. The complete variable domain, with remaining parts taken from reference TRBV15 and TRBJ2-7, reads DAMVIQNPRYQVTQFGKPVTLSCSQTLNHNVMYWYQQKSSQAPKLLFHYYDKDFNNEADTPDNFQSRRPNTSFCFLDIRSPGLGDTAMYLCATSRDRISYEQYFGPGTRLTVT.

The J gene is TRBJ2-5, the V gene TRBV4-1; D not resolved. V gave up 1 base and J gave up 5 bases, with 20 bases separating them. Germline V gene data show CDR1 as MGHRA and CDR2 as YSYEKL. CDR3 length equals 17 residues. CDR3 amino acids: CASSQGIIPKHGETQYF. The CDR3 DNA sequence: TGCGCCAGCAGCCAAGGCATCATACCCAAACACGGGGAGACCCAGTACTTC.

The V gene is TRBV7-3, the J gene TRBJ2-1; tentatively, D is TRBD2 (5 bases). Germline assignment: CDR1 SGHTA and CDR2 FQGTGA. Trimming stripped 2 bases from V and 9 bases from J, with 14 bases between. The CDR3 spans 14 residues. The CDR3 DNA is TGTGCCAGCAGCTTAGTTTGGGGAGAAACTGAGCAGTTCTTC. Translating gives CASSLVWGETEQFF.

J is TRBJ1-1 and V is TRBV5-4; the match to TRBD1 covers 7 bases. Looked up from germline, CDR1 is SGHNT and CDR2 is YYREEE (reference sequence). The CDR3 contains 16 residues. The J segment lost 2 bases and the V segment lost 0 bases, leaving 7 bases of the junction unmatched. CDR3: CASSLALRDSNTEAFF. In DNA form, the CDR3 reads TGTGCCAGCAGCTTGGCCCTCCGGGACAGTAACACTGAAGCTTTCTTT.

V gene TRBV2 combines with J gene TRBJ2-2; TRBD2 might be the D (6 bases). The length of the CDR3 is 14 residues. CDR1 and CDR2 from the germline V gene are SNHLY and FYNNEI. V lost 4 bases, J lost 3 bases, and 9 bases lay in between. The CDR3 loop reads CASSGGVHTGELFF. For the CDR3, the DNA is TGTGCCAGCAGTGGGGGGGTTCACACCGGGGAGCTGTTTTTT. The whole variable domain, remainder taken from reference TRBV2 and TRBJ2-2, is EPEVTQTPSHQVTQMGQEVILRCVPISNHLYFYWYRQILGQKVEFLVSFYNNEISEKSEIFDDQFSVERPDGSNFTLKIRSTKLEDSAMYFCASSGGVHTGELFFGEGSRLTVL.

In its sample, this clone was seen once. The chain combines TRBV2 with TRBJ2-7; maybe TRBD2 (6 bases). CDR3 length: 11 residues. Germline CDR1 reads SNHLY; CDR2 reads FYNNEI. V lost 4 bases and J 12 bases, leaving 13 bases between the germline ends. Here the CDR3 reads CASSGPGAWYF. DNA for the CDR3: TGTGCCAGCAGTGGCCCGGGAGCATGGTACTTC.

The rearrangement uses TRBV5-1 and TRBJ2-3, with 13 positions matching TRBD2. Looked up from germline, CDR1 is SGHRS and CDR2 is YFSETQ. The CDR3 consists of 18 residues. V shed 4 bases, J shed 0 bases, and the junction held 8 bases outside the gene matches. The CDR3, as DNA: TGCGCCAGCAGCCCGGGGACTAGCGGGACCCATAGCACAGATACGCAGTATTTT. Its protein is CASSPGTSGTHSTDTQYF. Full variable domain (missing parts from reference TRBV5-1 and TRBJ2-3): KAGVTQTPRYLIKTRGQQVTLSCSPISGHRSVSWYQQTPGQGLQFLFEYFSETQRNKGNFPGRFSGRQFSNSRSEMNVSTLELGDSALYLCASSPGTSGTHSTDTQYFGPGTRLTVL.

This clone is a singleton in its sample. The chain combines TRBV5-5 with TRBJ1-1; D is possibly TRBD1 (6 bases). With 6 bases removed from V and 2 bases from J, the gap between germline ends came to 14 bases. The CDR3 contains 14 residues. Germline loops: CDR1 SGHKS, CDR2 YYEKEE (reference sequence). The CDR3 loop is CASNPTGGNTEAFF. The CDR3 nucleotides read TGTGCCAGCAACCCGACAGGAGGAAACACTGAAGCTTTCTTT.

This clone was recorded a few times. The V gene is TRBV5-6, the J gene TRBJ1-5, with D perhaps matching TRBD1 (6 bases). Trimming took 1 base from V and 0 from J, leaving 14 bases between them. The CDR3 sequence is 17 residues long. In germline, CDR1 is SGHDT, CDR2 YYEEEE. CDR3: CASSLLSTGYSNQPQHF. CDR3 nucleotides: TGTGCCAGCAGCTTGTTATCGACAGGTTATAGCAATCAGCCCCAGCATTTT.

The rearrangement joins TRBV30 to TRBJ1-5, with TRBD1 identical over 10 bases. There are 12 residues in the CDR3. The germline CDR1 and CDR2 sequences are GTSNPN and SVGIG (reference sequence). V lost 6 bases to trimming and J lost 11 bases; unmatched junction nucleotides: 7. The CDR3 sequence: CACGTGAKAQHF. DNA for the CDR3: TGTGCCTGTGGGACAGGGGCCAAGGCCCAGCATTTT.

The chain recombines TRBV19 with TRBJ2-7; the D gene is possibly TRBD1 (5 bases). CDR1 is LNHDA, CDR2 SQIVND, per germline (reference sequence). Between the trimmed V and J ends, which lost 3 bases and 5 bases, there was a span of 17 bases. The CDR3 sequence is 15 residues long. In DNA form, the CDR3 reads TGTGCCAGTAGTATTTTTGTTCAGGGCGGAAACGAGCAGTACTTC. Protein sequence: CASSIFVQGGNEQYF. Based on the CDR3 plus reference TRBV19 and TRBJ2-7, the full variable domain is DGGITQSPKYLFRKEGQNVTLSCEQNLNHDAMYWYRQDPGQGLRLIYYSQIVNDFQKGDIAEGYSVSREKKESFPLTVTSAQKNPTAFYLCASSIFVQGGNEQYFGPGTRLTVT.

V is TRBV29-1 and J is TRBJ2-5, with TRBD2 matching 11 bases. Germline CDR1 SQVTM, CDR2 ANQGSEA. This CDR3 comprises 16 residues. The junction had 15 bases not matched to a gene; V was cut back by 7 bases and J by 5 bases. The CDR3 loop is CSAIPSGGQWGETQYF. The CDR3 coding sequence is TGCAGCGCGATACCTAGCGGGGGGCAATGGGGGGAGACCCAGTACTTC. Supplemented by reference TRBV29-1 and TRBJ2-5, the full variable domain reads SAVISQKPSRDICQRGTSLTIQCQVDSQVTMMFWYRQQPGQSLTLIATANQGSEATYESGFVIDKFPISRPNLTFSTLTVSNMSPEDSSIYLCSAIPSGGQWGETQYFGPGTRLLVL.

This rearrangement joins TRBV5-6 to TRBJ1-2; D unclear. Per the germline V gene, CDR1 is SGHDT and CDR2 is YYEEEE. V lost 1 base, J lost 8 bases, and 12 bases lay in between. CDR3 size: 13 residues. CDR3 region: CASSLNSGFGYTF. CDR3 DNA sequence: TGTGCCAGCAGCTTGAACTCGGGGTTCGGCTACACCTTC.

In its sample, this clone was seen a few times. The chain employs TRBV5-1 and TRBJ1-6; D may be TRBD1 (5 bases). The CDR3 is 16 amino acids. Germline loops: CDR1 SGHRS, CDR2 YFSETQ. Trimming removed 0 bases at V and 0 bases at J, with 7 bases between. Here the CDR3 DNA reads TGCGCCAGCAGCTTGGACAGGAGCTCCTATAATTCACCCCTCCACTTT. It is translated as CASSLDRSSYNSPLHF.

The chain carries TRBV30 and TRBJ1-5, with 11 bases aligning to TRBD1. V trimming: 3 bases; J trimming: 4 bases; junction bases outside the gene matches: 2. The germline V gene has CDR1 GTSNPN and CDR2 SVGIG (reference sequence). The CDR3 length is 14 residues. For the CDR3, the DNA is TGTGCCTGGAGGGACAGGGGGCCTAATCAGCCCCAGCATTTT. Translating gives CAWRDRGPNQPQHF. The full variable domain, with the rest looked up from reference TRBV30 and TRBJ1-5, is SQTIHQWPATLVQPVGSPLSLECTVEGTSNPNLYWYRQAAGRGLQLLFYSVGIGQISSEVPQNLSASRPQDRQFILSSKKLLLSDSGFYLCAWRDRGPNQPQHFGDGTRLSIL.

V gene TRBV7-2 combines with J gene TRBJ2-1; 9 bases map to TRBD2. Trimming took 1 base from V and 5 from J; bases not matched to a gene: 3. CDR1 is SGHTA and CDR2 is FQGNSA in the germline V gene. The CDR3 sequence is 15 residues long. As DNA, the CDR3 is TGTGCCAGCAGCTTAGAACTAGCGGGCCACAATGAGCAGTTCTTC. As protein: CASSLELAGHNEQFF.

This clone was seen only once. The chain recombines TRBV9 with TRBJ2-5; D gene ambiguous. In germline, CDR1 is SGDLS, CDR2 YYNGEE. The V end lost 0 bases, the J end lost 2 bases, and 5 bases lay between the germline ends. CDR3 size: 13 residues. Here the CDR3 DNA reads TGTGCCAGCAGCGTAGAACAGCAAGAGACCCAGTACTTC. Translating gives CASSVEQQETQYF.

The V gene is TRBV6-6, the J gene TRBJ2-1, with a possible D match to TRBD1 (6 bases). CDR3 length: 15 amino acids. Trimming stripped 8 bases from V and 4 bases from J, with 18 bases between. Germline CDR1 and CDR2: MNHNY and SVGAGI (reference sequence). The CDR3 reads CASSPGRGWYNEQFF. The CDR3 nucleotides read TGTGCCAGCTCCCCAGGCAGGGGATGGTACAATGAGCAGTTCTTC.

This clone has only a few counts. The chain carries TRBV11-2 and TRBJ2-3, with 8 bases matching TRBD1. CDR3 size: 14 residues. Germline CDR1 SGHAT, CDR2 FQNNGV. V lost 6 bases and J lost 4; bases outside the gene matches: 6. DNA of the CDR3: TGTGCCAGCAGTACGGGACAGGTCCCAGATACGCAGTATTTT. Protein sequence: CASSTGQVPDTQYF.

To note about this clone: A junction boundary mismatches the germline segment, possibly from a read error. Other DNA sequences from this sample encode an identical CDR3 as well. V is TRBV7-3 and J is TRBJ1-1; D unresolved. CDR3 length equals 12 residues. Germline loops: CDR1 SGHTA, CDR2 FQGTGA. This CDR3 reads CASSPPNSEAFF. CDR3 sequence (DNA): TGTGCCAGCAGCCCCCCGAATAGTGAAGCCTTCTTT.

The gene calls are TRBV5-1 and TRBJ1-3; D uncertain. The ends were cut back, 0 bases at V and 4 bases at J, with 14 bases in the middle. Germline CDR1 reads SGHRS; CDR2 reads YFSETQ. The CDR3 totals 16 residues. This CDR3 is CASSLAEESGGNTIYF. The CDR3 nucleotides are TGCGCCAGCAGCTTGGCCGAGGAGTCGGGGGGAAACACCATATATTTT.

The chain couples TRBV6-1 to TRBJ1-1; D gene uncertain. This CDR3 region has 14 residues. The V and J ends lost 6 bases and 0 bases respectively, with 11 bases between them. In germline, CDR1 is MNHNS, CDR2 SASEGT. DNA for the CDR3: TGTGCCAGCAGCCCTATAACAGTGAACACTGAAGCTTTCTTT. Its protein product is CASSPITVNTEAFF.

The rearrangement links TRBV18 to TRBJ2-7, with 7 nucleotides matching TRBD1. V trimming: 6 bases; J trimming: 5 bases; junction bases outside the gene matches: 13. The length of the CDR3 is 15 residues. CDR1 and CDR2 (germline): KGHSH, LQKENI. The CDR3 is CASSPQQGWVDEQYF. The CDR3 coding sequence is TGTGCCAGCTCGCCCCAACAGGGGTGGGTGGACGAGCAGTACTTC.

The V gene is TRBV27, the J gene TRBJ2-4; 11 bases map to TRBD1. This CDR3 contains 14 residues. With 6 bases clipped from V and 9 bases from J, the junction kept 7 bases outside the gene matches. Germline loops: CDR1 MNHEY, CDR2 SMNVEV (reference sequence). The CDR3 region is CASRWTGGSVIQYF. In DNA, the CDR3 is TGTGCCAGCAGATGGACAGGGGGCTCTGTCATTCAGTACTTC.